This TCR beta chain comes out of a study of T cells after yellow fever vaccination. Whole-study findings and limits: Sorted repertoires could include abundant contaminating clonotypes from bulk cells.

Germline V gene data show CDR1 as DFQATT and CDR2 as SNEGSKA (reference sequence). Trimming stripped 6 bases from V and 5 bases from J, with 14 bases between. This CDR3 comprises 14 residues. This clonotype came up a few times. Antigen specificity is unknown. UMIs and a universal primer site were added when TCR cDNA was made by 5'RACE template switching. MiXCR was run by TCRdb on the 5' RACE reads, yielding one entry per CDR3 protein. The sample yields 300,000 to 350,000 distinct CDR3 sequences, around 4.5% seen once. Source: PBMCs, taken 15 days after the yellow fever booster vaccination. The chain is built from TRBV20-1 and TRBJ1-6; no clear D. The origin of this receptor is a man younger than 30 who received the YFV17D yellow fever vaccine. The CDR3 reads CSADQREHNSPLHF. In DNA form, the CDR3 reads TGCAGTGCCGATCAGAGGGAGCATAATTCACCCCTCCACTTT.